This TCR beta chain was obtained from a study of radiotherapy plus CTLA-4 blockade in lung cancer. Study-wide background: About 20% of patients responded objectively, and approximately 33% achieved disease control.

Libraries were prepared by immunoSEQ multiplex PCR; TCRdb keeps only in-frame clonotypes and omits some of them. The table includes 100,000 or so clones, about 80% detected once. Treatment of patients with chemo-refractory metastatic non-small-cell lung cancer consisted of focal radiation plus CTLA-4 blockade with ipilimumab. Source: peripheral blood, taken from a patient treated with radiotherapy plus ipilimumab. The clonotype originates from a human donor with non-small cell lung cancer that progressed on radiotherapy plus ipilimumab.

The CDR3 DNA sequence: TGTGCCAGCAGCTTAGTCCTTGGCGGGGCAGAGACCCAGTACTTC. Protein product: CASSLVLGGAETQYF. V gene TRBV7-9 combines with J gene TRBJ2-5; a possible D gene is TRBD2 (6 bases). Trimming took 1 base from V and 4 from J, leaving 13 bases between them. Germline CDR1 and CDR2: SEHNR and FQNEAQ (reference sequence). This CDR3 region has 15 residues. Filled out from reference TRBV7-9 and TRBJ2-5, the complete variable domain reads DTGVSQNPRHKITKRGQNVTFRCDPISEHNRLYWYRQTLGQGPEFLTYFQNEAQLEKSRLLSDRFSAERPKGSFSTLEIQRTEQGDSAMYLCASSLVLGGAETQYFGPGTRLLVL.